This entry concerns a single TCR beta chain. Its specific antigen is unknown. There are no base qualities to consult, and no much larger clone falls within one base. The V end gives up 1 base and the J end 2 bases, leaving 7 bases in the junction not matched to a gene. The CDR3 runs 16 residues from the cysteine to the phenylalanine. The read is trimmed to its CDR3 DNA, 48 bases read in frame from base 1. CDR1 SGHTA and CDR2 FQGNSA are derived from the germline V gene. TCRbeta CDR3 regions were amplified from genomic DNA by means of the immunoSEQ Assay, a bias-controlled multiplex PCR. From the authors' description of their analysis: Nucleated cell counts per sample were estimated from amplification of reference gene primers within the assay. Sequence reads were collapsed and filtered to measure the absolute abundance of every unique TCRbeta CDR3 rearrangement. For each sample, productive Simpson clonality was calculated as the square root of Simpson's diversity index over productive rearrangements. The table comes from immuneACCESS by way of TCRdb, which keeps in-frame sequences with V and J called. Part of the clones is missing from these tables; in studies checked, under half for an unresolved V gene and the rest for unknown reasons. The V and J calls and clone size were taken over from that table, and D and trimming were inferred from the DNA. The sample contains approximately 150,000 clones, approximately 86% of them found a single time. Approximately 8% of the sample goes to the ten largest clones.

In Seattle, one collaborating source enrolled patients while the infection was active and tracked those patients longitudinally over the course of disease. The collaborating institutions used their own protocols to collect whole blood in K2EDTA tubes. Collaborator samples were shipped for TCRbeta analysis as frozen whole blood, isolated PBMCs, or DNA extracted from either sample type. This entry is derived from a study of blood T cell repertoires in COVID-19 (dated by TCRdb to the early 2020s). Study-wide context: Samples from collaborators originated in the United States, Italy and Spain and spanned both the acute and convalescent phases of COVID-19. Where HLA class I and class II types were available, the types were taken from metadata supplied by the sample provider, not from assay-based typing. The repertoires were made available in a free public database intended to serve as a resource for research on the immune response to SARS-CoV-2. Sample metadata almost always included a de-identified subject ID, COVID-19 status, age in years and sex. The samples were drawn from the first 160 participants of the ongoing ImmuneRACE study and from 1,254 subjects provided by 6 global collaborators. The material from the prospective study consisted of cDNA or gDNA derived from T cells, B-cell-depleted T cells, or PBMCs. Subjects who had been exposed to COVID-19, were actively infected with it, or had recovered from it provided the deeply sampled blood TCRbeta repertoires that made up the dataset. Summary of the overall study and its limitations: The amount of clinical and demographic metadata varied by source and participant and was provided uncurated.

The TCR comes from an elderly woman with COVID-19, enrolled during active disease. The sequencing input was peripheral blood. The V and J segments used are TRBV7-2 and TRBJ2-7; TRBD2 aligns with 8 central bases. The CDR3 reads CASSLDGTSLTYEQYF. The DNA sequence is TGTGCCAGCAGCTTAGACGGGACTAGTCTAACCTACGAGCAGTACTTC.